One T cell receptor (beta chain) is described in this entry. In the original processing: Amplification with reference gene primers provided the estimates of nucleated cell counts. Only in-frame clones appear in the TCRdb table, and some are missing; sequencing was by immunoSEQ multiplex PCR. V, J and clone size derive from that table, while D and trimming were established from the DNA sequence. The sample carries 150,000 to 200,000 clones, around 86% recorded once. These data originate in a study of blood T cell repertoires in COVID-19. Study-level information: Samples representing acute and convalescent COVID-19 were sourced from the United States, Italy and Spain. From T cells, B-cell-depleted T cells, or PBMCs came the material, which was cDNA or gDNA.

The V end was cut by 6 bases, the J end by 5 bases, with 19 bases between. The CDR3 consists of 15 residues. This clonotype was sampled from a man aged 18 to 29 with acute or convalescent COVID-19. The sample consisted of peripheral blood. The V call is TRBV23-1, the J call TRBJ1-1; D call uncertain. TRBV23-1 is an open reading frame whose function is uncertain. This CDR3 is CASSLVTLVRTEAFF. The CDR3 DNA is TGCGCCAGCAGCCTCGTGACCCTAGTGAGGACTGAAGCTTTCTTT.